These 30 T cell receptor beta chains were all obtained from the same sample, sequenced in a study of shared clonotypes between healthy human individuals. Naive CD8 cells were CD45RO-negative, positively selected for CCR7, excluding terminally differentiated effector memory CD45RA+ cells. Some clones are missing from TCRdb's copy, which holds only in-frame ones; the method was immunoSEQ multiplex PCR. The sample shows around 2,000,000 clones, approximately 95% of them seen only once. The sequenced sample was naive CD8+ T cells sorted from blood. All receptors come from a man between 18 and 35 years old in good health.

J is TRBJ2-7 and V is TRBV25-1; 11 bases match TRBD2. CDR1 is MGHDK and CDR2 is SYGVNS in the germline V gene. V shed 6 bases and J 5 bases; nucleotides not matched to a gene: 6. The CDR3 covers 14 residues. The CDR3 nucleotides read TGTGCCAGCAGCGGAGGGACTAGCGGCAACGAGCAGTACTTC. This gives the protein CASSGGTSGNEQYF.

CDR3 sequence (DNA): TGTGCCAGCAGTCCGACTAGCGGGATTTACAATGAGCAGTTCTTC. Its protein is CASSPTSGIYNEQFF. The chain recombines TRBV27 with TRBJ2-1; TRBD2 aligns across 11 bases. The germline gives CDR1 MNHEY, CDR2 SMNVEV (reference sequence). The V segment lost 5 bases and the J segment 4 bases; nucleotides outside the gene matches: 4. The CDR3 is 15 amino acids.

CDR3 nucleotide sequence: TGTGCCAGCAGCGTAGGGGGAGGGACAGGGCGGGAGCAGTACTTC. Protein sequence: CASSVGGGTGREQYF. The rearrangement joins TRBV9 to TRBJ2-7, with 9 bases aligning to TRBD1. The length of the CDR3 is 15 residues. V lost 0 bases to trimming and J lost 7 bases; unmatched junction nucleotides: 8. Germline CDR1 is SGDLS and CDR2 is YYNGEE.

CDR3 loop: CASTGDNYEQYF. In DNA, the CDR3 is TGTGCCAGCACCGGGGACAATTACGAGCAGTACTTC. The rearrangement links TRBV5-6 to TRBJ2-7; D is possibly TRBD1 (6 bases). The CDR3 is 12 residues long. Germline V lookup: CDR1 SGHDT, CDR2 YYEEEE. V was pared by 6 bases and J by 4 bases, with 11 bases between.

The chain couples TRBV27 to TRBJ1-1; D possibly corresponds to TRBD1 (6 bases). Germline values: CDR1 MNHEY, CDR2 SMNVEV (reference sequence). The CDR3 runs to 14 residues. Trimming cost V 7 bases and J 2 bases, with 14 bases left between them. CDR3 region: CASTPTGFNTEAFF. The CDR3 DNA sequence: TGTGCCAGCACCCCAACAGGGTTTAACACTGAAGCTTTCTTT.

The gene calls are TRBV7-9 and TRBJ2-7; 10 bases match TRBD1. Germline loops: CDR1 SEHNR, CDR2 FQNEAQ (reference sequence). V shed 1 base, J shed 5 bases, and the junction held 5 bases outside the gene matches. The CDR3 has 15 amino acids. CDR3 in amino acids: CASSLVGQGINEQYF. DNA for the CDR3: TGTGCCAGCAGCTTAGTGGGACAGGGGATCAACGAGCAGTACTTC.

The chain is built from TRBV7-6 and TRBJ1-1, with D tentatively TRBD1 (5 bases). V was trimmed by 1 base and J by 8 bases, leaving 14 bases between them. The CDR3 is 14 residues long. Germline V gene sequence: CDR1 SGHVS, CDR2 FNYEAQ. The CDR3 DNA reads TGTGCCAGCAGCTTAGGGGCAGGGAGTGAAGAAGCTTTCTTT. Its protein is CASSLGAGSEEAFF.

The genes are TRBV5-1 and TRBJ2-2, with 10 bases identical to TRBD2. V was pared by 0 bases and J by 0 bases, with 8 bases of the junction left unmatched. This CDR3 is built from 19 residues. Germline CDR1 reads SGHRS; CDR2 reads YFSETQ. The CDR3 DNA sequence: TGCGCCAGCAGCTTGGCCCTAGCGGGAGAGTCACCGAACACCGGGGAGCTGTTTTTT. This codes for CASSLALAGESPNTGELFF.

The CDR3 nucleotides are TGTGCCAGCAGCTTAGCCTCCGTCCCCACCGGGGAGCTGTTTTTT. Its protein is CASSLASVPTGELFF. This sequence joins TRBV7-9 and TRBJ2-2; D remains unclear. The V end was cut by 0 bases, the J end by 4 bases, with 9 bases between. CDR3 length equals 15 residues. Germline-derived CDR1 and CDR2 are SEHNR and FQNEAQ (reference sequence).

The CDR3 DNA reads as TGTGCCACCAGCAGCAACAGACCGGATAGCTCCTACGAGCAGTACTTC. It yields the protein CATSSNRPDSSYEQYF. This chain uses TRBV15 with TRBJ2-7; D not resolved. CDR1 is LNHNV, CDR2 YYDKDF, per germline (reference sequence). There are 16 residues in the CDR3. The V and J ends lost 3 bases and 0 bases respectively, with 15 bases between them. The full variable domain, in which reference TRBV15 and TRBJ2-7 provide the parts outside the CDR3, is DAMVIQNPRYQVTQFGKPVTLSCSQTLNHNVMYWYQQKSSQAPKLLFHYYDKDFNNEADTPDNFQSRRPNTSFCFLDIRSPGLGDTAMYLCATSSNRPDSSYEQYFGPGTRLTVT.

In this sample, this clone turned up once. The chain carries TRBV27 and TRBJ1-5; the match to TRBD1 covers 10 bases. The CDR3 spans 16 residues. The germline V gene has CDR1 MNHEY and CDR2 SMNVEV (reference sequence). Trimming at V came to 6 bases and at J to 4 bases, leaving 9 bases not matched to a gene. The CDR3 protein is CASREGTGDSNQPQHF. For the CDR3, the DNA is TGTGCCAGCAGAGAGGGGACAGGGGATTCGAATCAGCCCCAGCATTTT.

A single count supports this clone. The genes are TRBV19 and TRBJ1-1; the D is unclear. V gave up 3 bases and J gave up 4 bases, with 9 bases separating them. The CDR3 contains 13 residues. Germline-derived CDR1 and CDR2 are LNHDA and SQIVND (reference sequence). CDR3 bases: TGTGCCAGTAGTATCCTGCCGGCCACTGAAGCTTTCTTT. This gives the protein CASSILPATEAFF.

This clone was observed once. The rearrangement links TRBV6-5 to TRBJ1-2; D is perhaps TRBD1 (5 bases). The CDR3 is made up of 13 amino acids. Trimming left V 2 bases short and J 8 bases short, with 12 bases between. CDR1 and CDR2 (germline): MNHEY, SVGAGI. The CDR3 DNA sequence: TGTGCCAGCAGTTACGAAGGGGTTAGAGGCTACACCTTC. Translation: CASSYEGVRGYTF.

The CDR3 bases are TGTGCCAGCAGTTACGGCTCCGAGTTCTTC. Amino acids: CASSYGSEFF. The chain couples TRBV6-6 to TRBJ2-1; D ambiguous. The V gene's germline CDR1 is MNHNY and CDR2 SVGAGI (reference sequence). The CDR3 loop spans 10 amino acids. Trimming removed 2 bases at V and 14 bases at J, with 7 bases between.

The V call is TRBV5-6, the J call TRBJ1-1; D ambiguous. V was pared by 4 bases and J by 2 bases, with 9 bases between. This CDR3 region has 13 residues. Germline loops: CDR1 SGHDT, CDR2 YYEEEE. CDR3 loop: CASSLLRNTEAFF. The CDR3 DNA follows: TGTGCCAGCAGCCTCCTCAGAAACACTGAAGCTTTCTTT.

CDR3 sequence (DNA): TGTGCCAGCAGTGCCAACAACATCTTCGCTAATGAAAAACTGTTTTTT. Translation: CASSANNIFANEKLFF. This sequence joins TRBV6-1 and TRBJ1-4; no firm D call. Germline CDR1 is MNHNS and CDR2 is SASEGT. The CDR3 sequence is 16 residues long. V shed 4 bases and J shed 3 bases, with 15 bases lying between them.

Only one count was recorded for this clone. The chain joins TRBV7-2 to TRBJ1-1; D remains ambiguous. Germline CDR1 SGHTA, CDR2 FQGNSA. The V end was cut by 3 bases, the J end by 1 base, with 9 bases between. The CDR3 is made up of 14 amino acids. CDR3 in amino acids: CASSFLGKNTEAFF. The CDR3 DNA follows: TGTGCCAGCAGCTTCCTTGGAAAGAACACTGAAGCTTTCTTT.

V is TRBV4-3 and J is TRBJ1-2, with D uncertain. The CDR3 spans 14 residues. V was cut by 0 bases and J by 6 bases, with 11 bases left in between. Germline V CDR1 and CDR2: LGHNA, YSLEER. The CDR3 reads CASSQDRNTDGYTF. For the CDR3, the DNA is TGCGCCAGCAGCCAAGACCGTAACACAGATGGCTACACCTTC.

The V gene is TRBV11-1, the J gene TRBJ1-2, with TRBD1 matching 7 bases. Germline CDR1 reads SGHAT; CDR2 reads FQDESV (reference sequence). The CDR3 loop spans 15 amino acids. J was trimmed by 8 bases and V by 2 bases; bases with no gene match: 11. CDR3 DNA: TGTGCCAGCAGCTTACACGAGGGACAGAGAGGGGGCTACACCTTC. Its translation: CASSLHEGQRGGYTF.

The chain has TRBV27 and TRBJ2-1; D is unresolved. Between the trimmed V and J ends, which lost 2 bases and 0 bases, there was a span of 11 bases. Looked up from germline, CDR1 is MNHEY and CDR2 is SMNVEV (reference sequence). The CDR3 loop spans 16 amino acids. In DNA, the CDR3 is TGTGCCAGCAGTTTACTAGTACCCGACTCCTACAATGAGCAGTTCTTC. Translated: CASSLLVPDSYNEQFF.

The V and J genes are TRBV9 and TRBJ2-3, with a weak D call TRBD2 (5 bases). Germline lookup yields CDR1 SGDLS and CDR2 YYNGEE. The CDR3 has 11 residues. V was clipped by 10 bases and J by 10 bases, with 16 bases between them. The CDR3 sequence is CASGGLGAQYF. The CDR3 region has the DNA TGTGCCTCCGGCGGGCTCGGGGCGCAGTATTTT.

V is TRBV6-1 and J is TRBJ1-6; D remains unclear. The CDR3 consists of 15 residues. The germline CDR1 and CDR2 sequences are MNHNS and SASEGT. V lost 0 bases and J lost 9, with 12 bases in between. The CDR3: CASSEAAGGISPLHF. CDR3 in DNA: TGTGCCAGCAGTGAAGCGGCAGGTGGGATTTCACCCCTCCACTTT.

The chain has TRBV5-5 and TRBJ2-5; 7 nucleotides match TRBD1. The CDR3 runs 14 residues. Germline CDR1 and CDR2: SGHKS and YYEKEE (reference sequence). The junction had 6 bases not matched to a gene; V was cut back by 4 bases and J by 3 bases. The DNA for the CDR3 is TGTGCCAGCAGCCCGTCCACAGGGGAAGAGACCCAGTACTTC. This encodes CASSPSTGEETQYF.

This rearrangement joins TRBV6-1 to TRBJ2-1, with TRBD2 as a possible D gene (5 bases). CDR1 and CDR2 from the germline V gene are MNHNS and SASEGT. V was pared by 7 bases and J by 12 bases, with 19 bases between. CDR3 size: 13 residues. In nucleotides, the CDR3 is TGTGCCAGCAACCCGGAGGTCCTTTGGGGGCAGTTCTTC. It translates to CASNPEVLWGQFF.

The chain is built from TRBV7-9 and TRBJ2-1; 8 positions match TRBD1. Trimming at V came to 1 base and at J to 6 bases, leaving 5 bases not matched to a gene. CDR3 length equals 15 residues. The germline V gene encodes CDR1 SEHNR and CDR2 FQNEAQ (reference sequence). Written as DNA, the CDR3 is TGTGCCAGCAGCTTAGTTCAGGGGGCGGGCAATGAGCAGTTCTTC. Its translation is CASSLVQGAGNEQFF.

The chain couples TRBV27 to TRBJ2-1, with 8 nucleotides matching TRBD2. CDR1 MNHEY and CDR2 SMNVEV come from the germline V gene (reference sequence). V shed 3 bases, J shed 7 bases, and the junction held 8 bases outside the gene matches. The CDR3 runs 15 residues. CDR3 sequence (DNA): TGTGCCAGCAGTTTGTGGAGCGGGAGAGGGAATGAGCAGTTCTTC. This translates into CASSLWSGRGNEQFF.

This chain links TRBV30 with TRBJ1-2; D is uncertain. The CDR3 contains 13 residues. In germline, CDR1 is GTSNPN, CDR2 SVGIG (reference sequence). The V end was cut by 5 bases, the J end by 5 bases, with 15 bases between. CDR3 loop: CAWAEDGDYGYTF. CDR3 nucleotide sequence: TGTGCCTGGGCTGAGGACGGAGATTATGGCTACACCTTC.

The rearrangement links TRBV19 to TRBJ2-7, with 9 positions matching TRBD1. Germline V gives CDR1 LNHDA, CDR2 SQIVND (reference sequence). This CDR3 has 14 residues. V dropped 5 bases and J dropped 6; count of bases not matched to a gene: 8. The CDR3 nucleotides read TGTGCCAGTAGTTCCCGGGACAGGGTGGCCGAGCAGTACTTC. Its protein is CASSSRDRVAEQYF.

This chain connects TRBV7-8 to TRBJ2-7; 10 positions match TRBD2. The CDR3 covers 15 residues. Germline V gene sequence: CDR1 SGHVS, CDR2 FQNEAQ. Losses at the gene ends were 5 bases for V and 1 base for J; bases not matched to a gene: 5. DNA for the CDR3: TGTGCCAGCAGCATTGGACTAGCGGTGTCCTACGAGCAGTACTTC. Amino acid sequence: CASSIGLAVSYEQYF.

This clone was counted a single time. The chain combines TRBV2 with TRBJ2-7, with D unresolved. This CDR3 region has 12 residues. Germline-derived CDR1 and CDR2 are SNHLY and FYNNEI. V lost 0 bases to trimming and J lost 7 bases, with 7 bases between them. For the CDR3, the DNA is TGTGCCAGCAGTGAAGCGCTTCAAGAGCAGTACTTC. Translating gives CASSEALQEQYF.